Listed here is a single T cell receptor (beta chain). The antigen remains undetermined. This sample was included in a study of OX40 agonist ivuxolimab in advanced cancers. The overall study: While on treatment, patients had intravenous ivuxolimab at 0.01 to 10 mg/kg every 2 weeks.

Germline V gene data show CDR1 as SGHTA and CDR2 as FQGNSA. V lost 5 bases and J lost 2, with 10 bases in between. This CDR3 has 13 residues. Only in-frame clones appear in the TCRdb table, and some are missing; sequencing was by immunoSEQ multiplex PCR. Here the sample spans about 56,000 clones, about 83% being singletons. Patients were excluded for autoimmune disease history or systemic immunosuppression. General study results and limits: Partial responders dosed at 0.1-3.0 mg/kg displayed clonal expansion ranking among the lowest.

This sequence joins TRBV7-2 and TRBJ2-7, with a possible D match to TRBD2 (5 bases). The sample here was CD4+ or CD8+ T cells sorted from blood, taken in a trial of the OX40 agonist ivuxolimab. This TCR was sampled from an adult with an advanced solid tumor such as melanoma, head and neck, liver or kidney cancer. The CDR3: CASSAGNPYEQYF. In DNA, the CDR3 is TGTGCCAGCAGCGCCGGGAACCCCTACGAGCAGTACTTC.